The TCR beta chain under discussion was sequenced for a study of T cell responses to AZD1222 COVID-19 vaccine. TCRdb's copy holds only in-frame clones and misses some; the assay was immunoSEQ multiplex PCR. The data show 140,000 or so clones, approximately 90% seen once. Trimming left V 0 bases short and J 3 bases short, with 9 bases between. The CDR3 contains 14 residues. Germline V gives CDR1 MGHRA, CDR2 YSYEKL. The sequences come from peripheral blood, collected 28 days after the second AZD1222 dose. The TCR originated in an adult who received the AZD1222 COVID-19 vaccine. The chain is built from TRBV4-1 and TRBJ2-7; possible D gene TRBD1, 5 bases. As DNA, the CDR3 is TGCGCCAGCAGCCAAGAGGCCAGGGTCTACGAGCAGTACTTC. Translating gives CASSQEARVYEQYF.